The 18 T cell receptor beta chains reported below all come from one sample, sequenced in a study of T cells in Graves' hyperthyroidism and ophthalmopathy. TCR beta CDR3 regions were amplified from RNA transcripts. In the first-round RT-PCR of the TCR CDR3, the HTBI primer set was used. TCRdb independently ran MiXCR on the multiplex PCR reads; one entry per CDR3 protein. The sample holds about 570,000 distinct CDR3 sequences, around 15% seen once. Material for sequencing was blood. These receptors came from a woman aged 40 to 50 with Graves' hyperthyroidism.

At least ten counts were recorded for this clonotype. This chain connects TRBV5-1 to TRBJ1-1, with D uncertain. In germline, CDR1 is SGHRS, CDR2 YFSETQ. The CDR3 runs to 13 residues. Trimming pared 0 bases from V and 0 bases from J, leaving 3 bases between. The CDR3 nucleotides are TGCGCCAGCAGCTTGGTCCTGAACACTGAAGCTTTCTTT. Its protein product is CASSLVLNTEAFF.

This clonotype was seen repeatedly, ten times or more. The V gene is TRBV5-1, the J gene TRBJ2-1; the match to TRBD1 covers 11 bases. Germline V gene lookup returns CDR1 SGHRS and CDR2 YFSETQ. The CDR3 loop spans 15 amino acids. The V and J ends lost 2 bases and 7 bases, in that order; junction bases with no gene match: 5. This CDR3 is CASSLAGTGGNEQFF. In nucleotides, the CDR3 is TGCGCCAGCAGCTTAGCCGGGACAGGGGGTAATGAGCAGTTCTTC.

The chain is built from TRBV4-1 and TRBJ2-7; TRBD2 matches at 7 bases. V shed 6 bases and J 0 bases; nucleotides not matched to a gene: 14. Germline V lookup: CDR1 MGHRA, CDR2 YSYEKL. The CDR3 sequence is 17 residues long. The CDR3 DNA sequence: TGCGCCAGCAGTCCTGTGATTAGCGGGTCCTACTCCTACGAGCAGTACTTC. It specifies CASSPVISGSYSYEQYF.

In its sample, this clonotype was seen a few times. V gene TRBV20-1 combines with J gene TRBJ2-7; 10 bases line up with TRBD2. The CDR3 has 16 amino acids. V lost 3 bases and J lost 4; bases outside the gene matches: 12. From germline, CDR1 is DFQATT and CDR2 SNEGSKA (reference sequence). The CDR3 coding sequence is TGCAGTGCTAGTGGTCTAGCGGGAGATACGGGGTACGAGCAGTACTTC. Protein: CSASGLAGDTGYEQYF.

In its sample, this clonotype was seen many times. The gene calls are TRBV30 and TRBJ1-2, with D hard to call. CDR1 and CDR2 from the germline V gene are GTSNPN and SVGIG (reference sequence). The CDR3 is 13 residues long. Trimming removed 3 bases from V and 4 bases from J, with 12 bases in between. In DNA, the CDR3 is TGTGCCTGGAGCGAGGACGGGAGCTATGGCTACACCTTC. Its translation: CAWSEDGSYGYTF. Full variable domain (rest looked up from reference TRBV30 and TRBJ1-2): SQTIHQWPATLVQPVGSPLSLECTVEGTSNPNLYWYRQAAGRGLQLLFYSVGIGQISSEVPQNLSASRPQDRQFILSSKKLLLSDSGFYLCAWSEDGSYGYTFGSGTRLTVV.

This clonotype was detected once. A much larger clone differs from this one at a single base, so this may be a read error. The chain is built from TRBV18 and TRBJ2-1; 9 bases align to TRBD2. Per the germline V gene, CDR1 is KGHSH and CDR2 is LQKENI. After removal of 6 bases from V and 8 bases from J, the junction contained 11 bases not matched to a gene. The CDR3 is 15 amino acids. The CDR3 bases are TGTGCCAGCTCCCTTGGACTAGCGACTGGCTATGAGCAGTTCTTC. Amino acid sequence: CASSLGLATGYEQFF.

The sample holds a few counts of this clonotype. The chain joins TRBV6-1 to TRBJ2-6; 10 bases agree with TRBD2. V was clipped by 9 bases and J by 0 bases; unmatched bases: 11. The CDR3 length is 18 residues. Germline CDR1 reads MNHNS; CDR2 reads SASEGT. The CDR3 here is CASRDVAGGSSGANVLTF. CDR3 in DNA: TGTGCCAGTCGTGACGTAGCGGGAGGATCCTCTGGGGCCAACGTCCTGACTTTC.

This clonotype was recorded a few times. The chain uses TRBV7-6 and TRBJ2-3; D uncertain. Looked up from germline, CDR1 is SGHVS and CDR2 is FNYEAQ. The germline V and J ends were trimmed by 1 base and 4 bases, with 9 bases remaining between them. There are 14 residues in the CDR3. For the CDR3, the DNA is TGTGCCAGCAGCTTAGGGGAAGACGCAGATACGCAGTATTTT. Residues: CASSLGEDADTQYF.

This clonotype has at least ten counts. The chain is built from TRBV11-2 and TRBJ1-1, with D unresolved. The V gene lost 4 bases and the J gene lost 5 bases, with 14 bases spanning the gap. CDR1 is SGHAT, CDR2 FQNNGV, per germline. This CDR3 has 14 residues. CDR3 DNA: TGTGCCAGCAGCTCCCTCGTGGGTTGGACTGAAGCTTTCTTT. It specifies CASSSLVGWTEAFF.

V usage is TRBV5-1 and J usage is TRBJ2-4; 7 positions agree with TRBD2. CDR1 is SGHRS, CDR2 YFSETQ, per germline. The CDR3 runs 17 residues. The V and J ends lost 4 bases and 1 base, in that order; junction bases with no gene match: 11. The CDR3 region has the DNA TGCGCCAGCAGCCCAGCGGTGCGGGAGATGGCCAAAAACATTCAGTACTTC. This encodes CASSPAVREMAKNIQYF.

This clonotype was seen many times. The CDR3 sequence: CASSLSGGRTEAFF. In nucleotides, the CDR3 is TGTGCCAGCAGTTTATCGGGGGGCCGGACTGAAGCTTTCTTT. The J gene is TRBJ1-1, the V gene TRBV28; TRBD1 might be the D (6 bases). Germline CDR1 reads MDHEN; CDR2 reads SYDVKM. The CDR3 loop spans 14 amino acids. V lost 1 base and J lost 5, with 11 bases in between.

As concerns this clonotype: One end of the junction does not line up with germline, which may come from a read error. The chain combines TRBV12-3 or TRBV12-4 with TRBJ2-1, with D uncertain. The CDR3 totals 13 residues. The CDR3 bases are TGTGCCATCAGTAGGCCCTCCTACAATGAGCAGTTCTTC. It translates to CAISRPSYNEQFF.

The chain combines TRBV20-1 with TRBJ2-2; TRBD2 matches at 12 bases. The CDR3 is made up of 13 amino acids. After removal of 7 bases from V and 5 bases from J, the junction contained 2 bases not matched to a gene. The V gene's germline CDR1 is DFQATT and CDR2 SNEGSKA (reference sequence). CDR3 sequence: CSGLAGGTGELFF. As DNA, the CDR3 is TGCAGTGGTCTAGCGGGAGGGACCGGGGAGCTGTTTTTT.

The genes are TRBV19 and TRBJ2-1; 9 positions agree with TRBD2. Unmatched junction bases numbered 6, after V lost 4 bases and J lost 2 bases. This CDR3 spans 16 amino acids. CDR1 is LNHDA and CDR2 is SQIVND in the germline V gene (reference sequence). The CDR3 sequence is CASSTQTSGAYNEQFF. In nucleotides, the CDR3 is TGTGCCAGTAGTACTCAGACTAGCGGCGCCTACAATGAGCAGTTCTTC.

This clonotype was seen at least ten times. This rearrangement joins TRBV2 to TRBJ2-5; 10 bases align to TRBD2. Germline-derived CDR1 and CDR2 are SNHLY and FYNNEI. This CDR3 has 14 residues. The J segment lost 3 bases and the V segment lost 8 bases, leaving 6 bases of the junction unmatched. CDR3 amino acids: CASGLAGVEETQYF. In nucleotides, the CDR3 is TGTGCCAGCGGTCTAGCGGGAGTAGAAGAGACCCAGTACTTC.

The rearrangement joins TRBV9 to TRBJ2-3, with 8 bases lining up with TRBD2. The CDR3 loop spans 15 amino acids. The germline gives CDR1 SGDLS, CDR2 YYNGEE. With 2 bases clipped from V and 0 bases from J, the junction kept 2 bases outside the gene matches. The DNA for the CDR3 is TGTGCCAGCAGCGTTTTAGCGGGGAGCACAGATACGCAGTATTTT. Translated: CASSVLAGSTDTQYF.

This clonotype has a count of ten or more. The chain joins TRBV20-1 to TRBJ2-3; TRBD2 agrees at 11 bases. V shed 5 bases, J shed 2 bases, and the junction held 9 bases outside the gene matches. CDR3 size: 16 residues. Germline CDR1 DFQATT, CDR2 SNEGSKA (reference sequence). This CDR3 reads CSALLLAGDLTDTQYF. CDR3 nucleotides: TGCAGTGCTCTTCTACTAGCGGGGGACCTCACAGATACGCAGTATTTT.

This clonotype was recorded a few times. The CDR3 DNA reads TGTGCCAGCAGTTACTCGTGGGGGTTTTCAGGGTCTTGGGTTAGAGAGCAGTACTTC. As protein: CASSYSWGFSGSWVREQYF. This rearrangement joins TRBV6-5 to TRBJ2-7; D may correspond to TRBD1 or TRBD2 (5 bases each). Trimming stripped 0 bases from V and 7 bases from J, with 28 bases between. Germline V gene sequence: CDR1 MNHEY, CDR2 SVGAGI. This CDR3 has 19 residues.